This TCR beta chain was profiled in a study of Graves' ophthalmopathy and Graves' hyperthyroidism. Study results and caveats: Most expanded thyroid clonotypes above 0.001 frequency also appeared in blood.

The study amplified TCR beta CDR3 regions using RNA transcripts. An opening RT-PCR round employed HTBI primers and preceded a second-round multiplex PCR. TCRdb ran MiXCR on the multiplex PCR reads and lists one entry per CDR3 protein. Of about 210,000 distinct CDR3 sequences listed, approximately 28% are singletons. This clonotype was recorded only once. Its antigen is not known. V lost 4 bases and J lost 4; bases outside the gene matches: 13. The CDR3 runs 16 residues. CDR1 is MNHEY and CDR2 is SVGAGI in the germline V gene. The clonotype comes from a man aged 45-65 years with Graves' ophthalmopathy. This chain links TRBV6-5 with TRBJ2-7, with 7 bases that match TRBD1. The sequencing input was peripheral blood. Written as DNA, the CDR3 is TGTGCCAGCAGTTGGACAAACGCAGGGGGTATATACGAGCAGTACTTC. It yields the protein CASSWTNAGGIYEQYF.